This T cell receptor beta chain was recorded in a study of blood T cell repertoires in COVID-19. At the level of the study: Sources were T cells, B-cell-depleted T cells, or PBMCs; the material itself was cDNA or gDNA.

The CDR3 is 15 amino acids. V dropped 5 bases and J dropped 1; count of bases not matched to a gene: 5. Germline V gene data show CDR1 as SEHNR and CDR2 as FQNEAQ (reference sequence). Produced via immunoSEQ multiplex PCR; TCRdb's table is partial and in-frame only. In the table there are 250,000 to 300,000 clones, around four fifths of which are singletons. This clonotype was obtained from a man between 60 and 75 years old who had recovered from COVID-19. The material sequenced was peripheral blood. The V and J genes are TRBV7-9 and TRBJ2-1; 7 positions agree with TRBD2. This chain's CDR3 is CASSPPGGSYNEQFF. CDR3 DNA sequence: TGTGCCAGCAGCCCCCCGGGAGGTTCCTACAATGAGCAGTTCTTC.